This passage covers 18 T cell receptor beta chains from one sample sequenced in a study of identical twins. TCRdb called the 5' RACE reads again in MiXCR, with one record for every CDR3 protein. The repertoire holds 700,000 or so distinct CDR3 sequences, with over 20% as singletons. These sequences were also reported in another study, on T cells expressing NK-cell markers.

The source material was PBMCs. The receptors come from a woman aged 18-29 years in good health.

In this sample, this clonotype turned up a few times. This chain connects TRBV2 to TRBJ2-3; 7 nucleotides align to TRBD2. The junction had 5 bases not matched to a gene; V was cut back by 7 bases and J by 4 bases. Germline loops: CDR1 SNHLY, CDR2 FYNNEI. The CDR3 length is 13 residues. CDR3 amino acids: CASKAGEADTQYF. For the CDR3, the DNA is TGTGCCAGCAAGGCGGGAGAGGCAGATACGCAGTATTTT. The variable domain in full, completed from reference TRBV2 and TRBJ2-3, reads EPEVTQTPSHQVTQMGQEVILRCVPISNHLYFYWYRQILGQKVEFLVSFYNNEISEKSEIFDDQFSVERPDGSNFTLKIRSTKLEDSAMYFCASKAGEADTQYFGPGTRLTVL.

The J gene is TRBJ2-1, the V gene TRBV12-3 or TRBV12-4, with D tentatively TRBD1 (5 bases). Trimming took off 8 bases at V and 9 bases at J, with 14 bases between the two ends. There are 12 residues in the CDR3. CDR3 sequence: CASSLSQGEQFF. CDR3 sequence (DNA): TGTGCCAGCTCCCTGAGTCAGGGTGAGCAGTTCTTC.

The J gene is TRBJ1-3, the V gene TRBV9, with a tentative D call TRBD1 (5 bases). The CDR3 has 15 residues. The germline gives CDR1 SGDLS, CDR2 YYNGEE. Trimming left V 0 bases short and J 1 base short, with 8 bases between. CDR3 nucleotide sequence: TGTGCCAGCAGCGTAGCTCCAGGGTCTGGAAACACCATATATTTT. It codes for CASSVAPGSGNTIYF.

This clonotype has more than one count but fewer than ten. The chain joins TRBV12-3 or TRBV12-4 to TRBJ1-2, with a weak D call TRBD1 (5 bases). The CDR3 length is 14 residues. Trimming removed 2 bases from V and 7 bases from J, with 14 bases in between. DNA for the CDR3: TGTGCCAGCAGTTTACGAGCAGGGCTGAGTGGCTACACCTTC. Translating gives CASSLRAGLSGYTF.

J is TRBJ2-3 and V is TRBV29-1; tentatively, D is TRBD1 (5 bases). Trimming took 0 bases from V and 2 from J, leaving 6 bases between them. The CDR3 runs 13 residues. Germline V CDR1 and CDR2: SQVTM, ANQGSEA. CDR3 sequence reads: CSVEEQDTDTQYF. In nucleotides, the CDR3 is TGCAGCGTTGAAGAACAGGACACAGATACGCAGTATTTT.

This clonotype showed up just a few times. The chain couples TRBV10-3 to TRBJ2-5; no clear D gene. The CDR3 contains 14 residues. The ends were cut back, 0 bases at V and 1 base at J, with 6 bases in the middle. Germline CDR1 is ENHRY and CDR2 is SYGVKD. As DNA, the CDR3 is TGTGCCATCAGTGAGTCGAACAGCCAAGAGACCCAGTACTTC. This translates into CAISESNSQETQYF.

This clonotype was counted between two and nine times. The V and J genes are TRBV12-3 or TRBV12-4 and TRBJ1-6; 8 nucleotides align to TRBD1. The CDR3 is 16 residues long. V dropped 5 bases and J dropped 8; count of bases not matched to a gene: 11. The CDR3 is CASSTGSRGPYSPLHF. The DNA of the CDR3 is TGTGCCAGCAGTACCGGATCCAGGGGGCCCTATTCACCCCTCCACTTT.

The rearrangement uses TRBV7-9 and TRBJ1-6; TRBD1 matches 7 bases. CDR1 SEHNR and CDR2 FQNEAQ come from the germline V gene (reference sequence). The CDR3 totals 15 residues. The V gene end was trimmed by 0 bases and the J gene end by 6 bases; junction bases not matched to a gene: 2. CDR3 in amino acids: CASSLATGVNSPLHF. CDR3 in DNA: TGTGCCAGCAGCTTAGCTACAGGGGTTAATTCACCCCTCCACTTT.

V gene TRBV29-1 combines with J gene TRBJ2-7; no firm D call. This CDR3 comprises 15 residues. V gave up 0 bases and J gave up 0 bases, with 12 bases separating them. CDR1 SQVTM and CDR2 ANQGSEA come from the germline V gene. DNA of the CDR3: TGCAGCGTTGAAGATCGAGGACGGAGCTCCTACGAGCAGTACTTC. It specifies CSVEDRGRSSYEQYF.

The CDR3 coding sequence is TGTGCCAGCAGCTTAGTGTACGGCGGGGAGCTGTTTTTT. Its protein is CASSLVYGGELFF. The rearrangement joins TRBV11-2 to TRBJ2-2; no firm D call. Trimming pared 1 base from V and 7 bases from J, leaving 7 bases between. Germline V gene data show CDR1 as SGHAT and CDR2 as FQNNGV. The CDR3 extends over 13 amino acids.

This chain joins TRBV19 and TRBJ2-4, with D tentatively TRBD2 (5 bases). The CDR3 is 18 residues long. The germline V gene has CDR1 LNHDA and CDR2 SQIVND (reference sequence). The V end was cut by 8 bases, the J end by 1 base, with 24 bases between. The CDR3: CASPRGFFSPAAKNIQYF. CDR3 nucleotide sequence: TGTGCCAGTCCCCGCGGGTTCTTCTCGCCAGCGGCCAAAAACATTCAGTACTTC.

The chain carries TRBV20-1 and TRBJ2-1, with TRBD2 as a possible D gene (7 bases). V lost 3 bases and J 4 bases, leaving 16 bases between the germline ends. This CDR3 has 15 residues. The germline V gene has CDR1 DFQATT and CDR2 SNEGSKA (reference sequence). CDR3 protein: CSASVAAGAYNEQFF. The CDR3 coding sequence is TGCAGTGCTAGCGTCGCCGCGGGGGCTTACAATGAGCAGTTCTTC.

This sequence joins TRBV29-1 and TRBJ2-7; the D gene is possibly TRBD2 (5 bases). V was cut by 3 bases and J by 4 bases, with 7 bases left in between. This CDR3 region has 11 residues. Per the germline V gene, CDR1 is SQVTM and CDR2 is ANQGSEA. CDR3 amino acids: CSVDEGYEQYF. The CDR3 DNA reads TGCAGCGTTGATGAGGGTTACGAGCAGTACTTC.

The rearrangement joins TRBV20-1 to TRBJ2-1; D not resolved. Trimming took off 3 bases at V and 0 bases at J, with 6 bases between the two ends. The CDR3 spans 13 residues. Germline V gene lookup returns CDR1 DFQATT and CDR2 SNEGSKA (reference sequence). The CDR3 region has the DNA TGCAGTGCTAGTGAGGACTCCTACAATGAGCAGTTCTTC. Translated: CSASEDSYNEQFF.

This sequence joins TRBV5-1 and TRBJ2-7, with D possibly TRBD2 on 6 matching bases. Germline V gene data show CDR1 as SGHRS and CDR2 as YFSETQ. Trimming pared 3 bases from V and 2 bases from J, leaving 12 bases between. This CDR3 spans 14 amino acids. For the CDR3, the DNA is TGCGCCAGCAGCTACGAGGGAGGTACCTACGAGCAGTACTTC. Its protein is CASSYEGGTYEQYF.

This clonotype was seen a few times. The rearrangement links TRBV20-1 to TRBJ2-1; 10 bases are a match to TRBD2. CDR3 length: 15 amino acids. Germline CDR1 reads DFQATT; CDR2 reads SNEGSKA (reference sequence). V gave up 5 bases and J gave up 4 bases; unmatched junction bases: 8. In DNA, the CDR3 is TGCAGTGCTCCCCCCCCTAGCGGGGGATACAATGAGCAGTTCTTC. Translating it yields CSAPPPSGGYNEQFF.

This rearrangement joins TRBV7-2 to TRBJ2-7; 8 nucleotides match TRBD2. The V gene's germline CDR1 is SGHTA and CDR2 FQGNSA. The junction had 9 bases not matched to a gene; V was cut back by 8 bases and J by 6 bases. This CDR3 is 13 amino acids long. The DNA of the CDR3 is TGTGCCAGCTCAGCGGGAGCAGGAATCGAGCAGTACTTC. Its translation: CASSAGAGIEQYF.

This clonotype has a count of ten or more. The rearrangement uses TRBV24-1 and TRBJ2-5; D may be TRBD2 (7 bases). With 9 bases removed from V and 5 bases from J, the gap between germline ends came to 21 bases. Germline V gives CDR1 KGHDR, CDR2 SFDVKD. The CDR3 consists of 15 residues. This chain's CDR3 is CATSGGLADGETQYF. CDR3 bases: TGTGCCACCTCCGGGGGCCTAGCGGACGGGGAGACCCAGTACTTC.